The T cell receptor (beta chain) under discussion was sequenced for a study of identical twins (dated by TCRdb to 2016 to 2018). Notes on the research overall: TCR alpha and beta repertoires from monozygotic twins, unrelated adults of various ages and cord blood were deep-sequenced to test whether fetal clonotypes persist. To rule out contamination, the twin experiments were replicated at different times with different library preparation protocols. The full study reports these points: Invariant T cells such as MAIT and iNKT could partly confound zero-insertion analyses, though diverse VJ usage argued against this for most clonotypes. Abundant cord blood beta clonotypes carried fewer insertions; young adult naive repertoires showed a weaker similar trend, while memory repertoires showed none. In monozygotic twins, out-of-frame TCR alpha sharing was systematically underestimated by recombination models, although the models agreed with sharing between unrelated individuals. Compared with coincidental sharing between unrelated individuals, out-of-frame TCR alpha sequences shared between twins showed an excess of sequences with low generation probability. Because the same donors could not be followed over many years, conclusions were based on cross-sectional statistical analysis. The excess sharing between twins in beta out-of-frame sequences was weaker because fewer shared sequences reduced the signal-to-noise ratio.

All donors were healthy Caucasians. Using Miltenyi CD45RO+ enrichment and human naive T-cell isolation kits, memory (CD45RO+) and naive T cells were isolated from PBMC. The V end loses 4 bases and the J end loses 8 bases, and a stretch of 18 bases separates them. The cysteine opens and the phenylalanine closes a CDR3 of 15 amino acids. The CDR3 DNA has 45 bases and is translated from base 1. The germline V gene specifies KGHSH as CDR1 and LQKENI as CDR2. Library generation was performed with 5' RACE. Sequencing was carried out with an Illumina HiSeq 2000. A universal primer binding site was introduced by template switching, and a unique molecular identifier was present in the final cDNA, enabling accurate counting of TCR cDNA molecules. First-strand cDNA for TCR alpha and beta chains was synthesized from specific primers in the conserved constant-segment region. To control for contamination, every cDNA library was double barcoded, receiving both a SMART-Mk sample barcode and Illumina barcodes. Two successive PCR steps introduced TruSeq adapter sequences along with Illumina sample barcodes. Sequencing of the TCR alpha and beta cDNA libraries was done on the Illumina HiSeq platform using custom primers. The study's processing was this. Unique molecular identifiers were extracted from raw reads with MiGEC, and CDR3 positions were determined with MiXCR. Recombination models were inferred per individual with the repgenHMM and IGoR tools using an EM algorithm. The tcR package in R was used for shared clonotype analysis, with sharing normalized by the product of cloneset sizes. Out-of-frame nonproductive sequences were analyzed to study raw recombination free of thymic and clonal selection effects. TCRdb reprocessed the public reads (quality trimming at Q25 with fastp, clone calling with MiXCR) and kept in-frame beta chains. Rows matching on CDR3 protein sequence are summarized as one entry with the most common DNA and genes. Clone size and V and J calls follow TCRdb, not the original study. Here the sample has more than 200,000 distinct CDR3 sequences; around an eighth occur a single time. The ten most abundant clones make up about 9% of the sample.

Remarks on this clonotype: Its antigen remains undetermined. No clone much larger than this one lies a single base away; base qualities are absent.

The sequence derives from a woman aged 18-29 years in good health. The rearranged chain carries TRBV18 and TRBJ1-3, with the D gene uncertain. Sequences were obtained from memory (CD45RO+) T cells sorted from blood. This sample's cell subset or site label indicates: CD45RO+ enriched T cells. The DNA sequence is TGTGCCAGCTCACTCCACACTGGCTCTGGGGACACCATATATTTT. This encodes CASSLHTGSGDTIYF. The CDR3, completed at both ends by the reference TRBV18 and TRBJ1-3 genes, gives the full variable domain NAGVMQNPRHLVRRRGQEARLRCSPMKGHSHVYWYRQLPEEGLKFMVYLQKENIIDESGMPKERFSAEFPKEGPSILRIQQVVRGDSAAYFCASSLHTGSGDTIYFGEGSWLTVV.